This T cell receptor beta chain was identified in a study of blood T cell repertoires in COVID-19. Study-wide context: PBMCs, B-cell-depleted T cells, or T cells were the source of the cDNA or gDNA that made up the material.

The length of the CDR3 is 13 residues. The germline V gene has CDR1 SNHLY and CDR2 FYNNEI. V lost 1 base, J lost 9 bases, and 10 bases lay in between. A single count supports this clone. Authors' processing steps: Quantification of nucleated cells was approximated via reference gene primer amplification. TCRdb keeps only in-frame clones here, not all; method: immunoSEQ multiplex PCR. V, J and clone size derive from that table, while D and trimming were established from the DNA sequence. The data contain about 1,700 clones, 65% to 85% of them singletons. This receptor was identified in a man in his 70s with active COVID-19. This chain connects TRBV2 to TRBJ2-1; no firm D call. Source material: peripheral blood. This CDR3 reads CASSEVARSEQFF. CDR3 sequence (DNA): TGTGCCAGCAGTGAAGTGGCTAGAAGTGAGCAGTTCTTC.